The 10 T cell receptor beta chains below all came from one sample that was sequenced in a study of T cells in Graves' hyperthyroidism and ophthalmopathy. From RNA transcripts, TCR beta CDR3 regions were amplified. Using the HTBI primer set, a first-round RT-PCR was run on the TCR CDR3. A single record per CDR3 protein comes from TCRdb applying MiXCR to the multiplex PCR reads. The table records roughly 580,000 distinct CDR3 sequences, more than 11% of them present only once. The sample was blood. Receptors were obtained from a woman in her 30s with Graves' hyperthyroidism that later progressed to Graves' ophthalmopathy.

This clonotype has a count of ten or more. This chain uses TRBV6-1 with TRBJ1-5; 9 nucleotides agree with TRBD1. The CDR3 has 13 amino acids. V lost 8 bases and J lost 7; bases outside the gene matches: 6. Germline V CDR1 and CDR2: MNHNS, SASEGT. The CDR3 DNA follows: TGTGCCAGCGAACAGGGGGCTGGGCAGCCCCAGCATTTT. Encoded protein: CASEQGAGQPQHF.

This clonotype occurred many times. V and J are TRBV18 and TRBJ1-2; D remains ambiguous. The CDR3 is 15 residues long. CDR1 and CDR2 from the germline V gene are KGHSH and LQKENI. Trimming stripped 1 base from V and 0 bases from J, with 9 bases between. CDR3 DNA: TGTGCCAGCTCACCACGTGACAATCCTAACTATGGCTACACCTTC. Encoded protein: CASSPRDNPNYGYTF.

This clonotype was found many times. The chain uses TRBV27 and TRBJ2-2, with D possibly TRBD1 on 5 matching bases. The CDR3 has 16 residues. Trimming cost V 2 bases and J 1 base, with 11 bases left between them. The germline V gene has CDR1 MNHEY and CDR2 SMNVEV (reference sequence). CDR3 protein: CASSLRQIMNTGELFF. The CDR3 nucleotides read TGTGCCAGCAGTTTAAGACAGATCATGAACACCGGGGAGCTGTTTTTT.

This clonotype has a count of ten or more. The chain is built from TRBV12-3 or TRBV12-4 and TRBJ2-2; TRBD2 matches at 12 bases. J gave up 2 bases and V 6 bases, and 4 bases lay outside the gene matches. The CDR3 extends over 16 amino acids. CDR3 nucleotide sequence: TGTGCCAGCAGGAGGACTAGCGGGATCAACACCGGGGAGCTGTTTTTT. Translation gives CASRRTSGINTGELFF.

This clonotype showed up many times. The rearrangement joins TRBV12-3 or TRBV12-4 to TRBJ2-2; D might be TRBD2 (6 bases). The length of the CDR3 is 14 residues. The germline V and J ends were trimmed by 3 bases and 4 bases, with 9 bases remaining between them. The CDR3 DNA reads as TGTGCCAGCAGTTTCGGGGGATTCACCGGGGAGCTGTTTTTT. Residues: CASSFGGFTGELFF.

For this clonotype: This clone may be a read error of a much larger clone one base away. This chain joins TRBV9 and TRBJ2-5; the D is unclear. Germline V gene lookup returns CDR1 SGDLS and CDR2 YYNGEE. V was clipped by 2 bases and J by 2 bases, with 13 bases between them. The CDR3 is made up of 15 amino acids. The CDR3 here is CASSVGSTPQETQYF. Here the CDR3 DNA reads TGTGCCAGCAGCGTTGGATCCACCCCTCAAGAGACCCAGTACTTC.

This clonotype was seen ten or more times. V is TRBV20-1 and J is TRBJ2-1; 9 bases align to TRBD2. This CDR3 region has 17 residues. V was pared by 5 bases and J by 0 bases, with 11 bases of the junction left unmatched. Germline-derived CDR1 and CDR2 are DFQATT and SNEGSKA (reference sequence). CDR3 residues: CSALPGLAPSSYNEQFF. CDR3 DNA: TGCAGTGCTCTACCTGGACTAGCGCCTAGCTCCTACAATGAGCAGTTCTTC.

This clonotype was observed a few times. The chain is built from TRBV25-1 and TRBJ2-1; D unresolved. Trimming cost V 4 bases and J 3 bases, with 16 bases left between them. The CDR3 is 16 residues long. Germline loops: CDR1 MGHDK, CDR2 SYGVNS. The CDR3 reads CASSGSDGEYYNEQFF. In DNA form, the CDR3 reads TGTGCCAGCAGTGGCAGCGATGGGGAATACTACAATGAGCAGTTCTTC.

This clonotype was found many times. The rearrangement joins TRBV11-2 to TRBJ2-5, with TRBD2 as a possible D gene (6 bases). The germline V gene has CDR1 SGHAT and CDR2 FQNNGV. The CDR3 extends over 21 amino acids. The V and J ends lost 1 base and 2 bases respectively, with 29 bases between them. Here the CDR3 DNA reads TGTGCCAGCAGCTTAGTGCTACCCGCGGGGCTCTTTCAGGGAGGACAAGAGACCCAGTACTTC. Its translation is CASSLVLPAGLFQGGQETQYF.

This clonotype was found a few times. The chain uses TRBV19 and TRBJ1-2; D perhaps matches TRBD1 (5 bases). This CDR3 has 12 amino acids. The germline V and J ends were trimmed by 6 bases and 8 bases, with 13 bases remaining between them. CDR1 LNHDA and CDR2 SQIVND come from the germline V gene (reference sequence). The CDR3 loop reads CASSPGLGGYTF. The CDR3 DNA follows: TGTGCCAGTAGCCCAGGGCTTGGAGGCTACACCTTC.